The T cell receptor (beta chain) under discussion was sequenced for a study of T cells generated in artificial thymic organoids. TCRalpha and TCRbeta libraries were amplified separately by semi-nested PCR with TRAC or TRBC reverse primers. A single record per CDR3 protein comes from TCRdb applying MiXCR to the 5' RACE reads. In the table there are 5,000 to 7,000 distinct CDR3 sequences, roughly 32% of which are singletons. On this clonotype: A read error may account for a junction end that differs from germline.

Germline lookup yields CDR1 MNHEY and CDR2 SVGAGI. The CDR3 length is 13 residues. The chain joins TRBV6-5 to TRBJ2-7; D not resolved. The sample consisted of naive CD8+ T cells from blood. The subset is: CD3+TCRalphabeta+CD8SP T cells; for blood, CD45RO-CCR7+ naive CD8+ T cells. This TCR was sampled from a human donor who gave cord blood stem cells for thymic organoid culture, a cardiac surgery patient who gave postnatal thymus, or a blood donor (not recorded which). CDR3: CTSSYSDGYEQYF. In DNA, the CDR3 is TGTACCAGCAGTTACTCGGACGGCTACGAGCAGTACTTC.